This TCR beta chain was identified during a study of T cells in Graves' hyperthyroidism and ophthalmopathy. Study-level results: It was a median about 6.5 months before onset that the model predicted ophthalmopathy.

On this clonotype itself: The antigen is not known.

Amplified TCR beta CDR3 regions derived from RNA transcripts. TCR CDR3 underwent first-round RT-PCR with the HTBI primer set. In TCRdb, the multiplex PCR reads were re-called with MiXCR into one record per CDR3 protein. The top ten hold under 55% of the sample, which has under 350,000 distinct CDR3 sequences, about 20% seen once. Stable hyperthyroidism: no ophthalmopathy progression over 18 months of follow-up. The sequenced material came from blood. This clonotype was obtained from a woman in her forties or fifties with Graves' hyperthyroidism.

The CDR3 is CASTAGGIVYNSPLHF. The DNA for the CDR3 is TGTGCCAGCACCGCAGGGGGCATCGTCTATAATTCACCCCTCCACTTT. V is TRBV7-8 and J is TRBJ1-6; 8 nucleotides match TRBD1. Germline CDR1 is SGHVS and CDR2 is FQNEAQ. The ends lost 7 bases at V and 3 bases at J; junction bases unmatched: 8. This CDR3 is built from 16 residues.